This entry describes one T cell receptor beta chain. Sequencing was performed with immunoSEQ multiplex PCR; in TCRdb, only in-frame clones are kept and a portion is missing. The sample includes tens of thousands of clones, about nine tenths of them seen just once. The data stem from a study of blood T cell repertoires in COVID-19. Across the whole study: Italy, Spain and the United States were the sources of the convalescent and acute COVID-19 samples. Sample material is recorded as cDNA or gDNA derived from T cells, B-cell-depleted T cells, or PBMCs.

V was trimmed by 5 bases and J by 9 bases, leaving 8 bases between them. The germline V gene has CDR1 MGHRA and CDR2 YSYEKL. The CDR3 totals 11 residues. The Seattle patients, enrolled during active infection, were followed longitudinally. This receptor was taken from a woman older than 75 with COVID-19, enrolled during active disease. The genes are TRBV4-1 and TRBJ1-5; possibly TRBD1 for D (5 bases). The sample consisted of peripheral blood. CDR3: CASSSGGPQHF. The CDR3 region has the DNA TGCGCCAGCAGCTCCGGGGGGCCCCAGCATTTT.